This T cell receptor beta chain was recorded in a study of radiotherapy plus CTLA-4 blockade in lung cancer. Overall study context: Disease control was present in 31% of patients, and objective responses in approximately 20%. Study-wide results and caveats: Once radiotherapy plus ipilimumab had been given, TCR clones derived from tumor expanded in blood. Early blood T cell clone dynamics, with interferon-beta, were reported to best predict response.

Comment on this clone: Its specificity is unknown.

V lost 5 bases to trimming and J lost 0 bases; unmatched junction nucleotides: 13. This CDR3 is 19 amino acids long. Germline V lookup: CDR1 SGHRS, CDR2 YFSETQ. The repertoire was sequenced with immunoSEQ multiplex PCR; TCRdb's copy has only in-frame clones and lacks some. The table lists tens of thousands of clones, roughly four fifths of them singletons. This material consisted of peripheral blood, taken from a patient treated with radiotherapy plus ipilimumab. The origin of this receptor is a human donor with non-small cell lung cancer that progressed on radiotherapy plus ipilimumab. V and J are TRBV5-1 and TRBJ2-1; 11 bases fit TRBD2. Written as DNA, the CDR3 is TGCGCCAGCAGTCCCAATCTAGCGGGAGGCTTAAGCTCCTACAATGAGCAGTTCTTC. It yields the protein CASSPNLAGGLSSYNEQFF.